This record looks at one T cell receptor (beta chain) sequence and its context. The antigen remains undetermined. The sample is drawn from a study of early stage breast cancer tumors. Study results and caveats: Comparing each tissue with blood distinguished tumor from normal in 14 of 16 patients. Tumors had approximately 2.6-fold higher T cell density and higher clonality than adjacent normal breast tissue.

Generated by immunoSEQ multiplex PCR, the TCRdb table keeps only in-frame clones and is missing some. This table has around 41,000 clones, over 60% appearing once. The source of this sequence is a person aged 45 to 59 with breast cancer. The sample was blood.

CDR3 sequence: CASSFEHIQAYQETQYF. DNA of the CDR3: TGCGCCAGCAGCTTCGAGCATATTCAGGCGTACCAAGAGACCCAGTACTTC. The V gene is TRBV5-1, the J gene TRBJ2-5; D gene uncertain. The V and J ends lost 2 bases and 0 bases respectively, with 17 bases between them. CDR1 is SGHRS and CDR2 is YFSETQ in the germline V gene. The CDR3 has 17 amino acids.